The present TCR beta chain was sequenced within a study of cytomegalovirus exposure and HLA in healthy donors. The study, taken as a whole, reports: In all likelihood, a cluster of highly shared sequence variants was a sequencing artifact. Among TCR beta chains, those listed as cytomegalovirus-associated numbered some 170. One later analysis reportedly identified an Asian-associated ancestry cluster that showed fewer N-insertions than the roughly 600-donor mean.

PCR amplification relied on 60 Vbeta primers (plus 13 Jbeta primers). Only in-frame clones appear in the TCRdb table, and some are missing; sequencing was by immunoSEQ multiplex PCR. The sample shows tens of thousands of clones, roughly 9.1% of them seen only once. This CDR3 has 16 residues. Germline lookup yields CDR1 SGHNT and CDR2 YYREEE (reference sequence). V shed 3 bases, J shed 0 bases, and the junction held 6 bases outside the gene matches. This clone has more than one count but fewer than ten. Its target is unknown. Sequenced material: PBMCs. This TCR was recovered from a man in his fifties or sixties in good health and CMV-seropositive. The chain links TRBV5-4 to TRBJ1-1; 9 nucleotides align to TRBD1. The CDR3 DNA follows: TGTGCCAGCAGCTACGGGACAGGGAGTATGAACACTGAAGCTTTCTTT. Its translation is CASSYGTGSMNTEAFF.